The rows below give T cell receptor beta chains drawn from one sample of a study of T cell clonotyping in hematopoietic cell transplantation. TCRdb keeps only in-frame clones here, not all; method: immunoSEQ multiplex PCR. The sample has about 8,700 clones; roughly nine tenths are singletons. Sequenced here: PBMCs, sampled 180 days after allogeneic stem cell transplant. These receptors were obtained from a human patient who had an allogeneic stem cell transplant, so the T cells may come from the graft donor. The donor label of this sample is uncertain. Some clones in this sample may be carry-over from other donors' samples. The CDR3 runs from the conserved cysteine through the conserved F or W. A D gene is named only where the DNA matches it firmly. Size is omitted from some rows. Given values are once, few, many or a class for expanded clones.

v_gene: TRBV4-2; j_gene: TRBJ2-5; abundance: -; d_gene: TRBD2; len: 16; CDR3nt: TGTGCCAGCAGCCAAGTCCCAAGCGGGGGACAAGAGACCCAGTACTTC; CDR3aa: CASSQVPSGGQETQYF
v_gene: TRBV4-2; j_gene: TRBJ1-1; abundance: -; d_gene: -; len: 13; CDR3nt: TGTGCCAGCGGCTTCTACAGGGACACTGAAGCTTTCTTT; CDR3aa: CASGFYRDTEAFF
v_gene: TRBV4-3; j_gene: TRBJ1-6; abundance: -; d_gene: -; len: 17; CDR3nt: TGCGCCAGCAGCCAAGATGCCCCCGGGACCTCTAATTCACCCCTCCACTTT; CDR3aa: CASSQDAPGTSNSPLHF
v_gene: TRBV7-8; j_gene: TRBJ1-2; abundance: once; d_gene: -; len: 15; CDR3nt: TGTGCCAGCAGCTTAGTAACCTCAACCGGGACTGGTAGCTCCTTC; CDR3aa: CASSLVTSTGTGSSF
v_gene: TRBV9; j_gene: TRBJ1-2; abundance: -; d_gene: -; len: 17; CDR3nt: TGTGCCAGCAGCCCCCACGTAGCCAGACCCCGGGACGATGGCTACACCTTC; CDR3aa: CASSPHVARPRDDGYTF
v_gene: TRBV13; j_gene: TRBJ1-2; abundance: -; d_gene: -; len: 14; CDR3nt: TGTGCCAGCAGTGAGCTCGGGTCGGTATTTGGCTACACCTTC; CDR3aa: CASSELGSVFGYTF
v_gene: TRBV6-5; j_gene: TRBJ1-6; abundance: -; d_gene: -; len: 15; CDR3nt: TGTGCCAGCAGTTACTCGAGGCAGTTCAATTCACCCCTCCACTTT; CDR3aa: CASSYSRQFNSPLHF
v_gene: TRBV5-1; j_gene: TRBJ2-1; abundance: -; d_gene: -; len: 12; CDR3nt: TGCGCCAGCAGCTTGAAGGTCAATGAGCAGTTCTTC; CDR3aa: CASSLKVNEQFF
v_gene: TRBV4-3; j_gene: TRBJ1-4; abundance: -; d_gene: TRBD1; len: 17; CDR3nt: TGCGCCAGCAGCCAAGATTCGGGACAGGGAGGAGGTGAAAAACTGTTTTTT; CDR3aa: CASSQDSGQGGGEKLFF
v_gene: TRBV7-6; j_gene: TRBJ1-4; abundance: few; d_gene: -; len: 16; CDR3nt: TGTGCCAGCAGCGTCGCAGGCGTCGCAACTAATGAAAAACTGTTTTTT; CDR3aa: CASSVAGVATNEKLFF